This section outlines one T cell receptor beta chain sequence together with its context. J was trimmed by 2 bases and V by 3 bases; bases with no gene match: 0. The CDR3 is made up of 14 amino acids. Germline CDR1 LGHDT, CDR2 YNNKEL (reference sequence). Original data processing: Reference gene primer amplification gave estimated nucleated cell counts. TCRdb's copy holds only in-frame clones and misses some; the assay was immunoSEQ multiplex PCR. V, J and clone size are taken as reported in that table, and D and trimming were inferred from the DNA itself. The data show some 200,000 clones, approximately 84% seen once. This entry comes from a study of blood T cell repertoires in COVID-19. Study as a whole: Acute and convalescent COVID-19 specimens originated in the United States, Italy and Spain. PBMCs, B-cell-depleted T cells, or T cells provided the cDNA or gDNA that made up the material.

This sequence was found in a woman in her twenties or thirties who had recovered from COVID-19. Sequencing used peripheral blood. The rearrangement joins TRBV3-1 (or the pseudogene TRBV3-2) to TRBJ1-1, with 10 bases that match TRBD1. The CDR3: CASSQTGGNTEAFF. In DNA form, the CDR3 reads TGTGCCAGCAGCCAGACAGGGGGCAACACTGAAGCTTTCTTT.